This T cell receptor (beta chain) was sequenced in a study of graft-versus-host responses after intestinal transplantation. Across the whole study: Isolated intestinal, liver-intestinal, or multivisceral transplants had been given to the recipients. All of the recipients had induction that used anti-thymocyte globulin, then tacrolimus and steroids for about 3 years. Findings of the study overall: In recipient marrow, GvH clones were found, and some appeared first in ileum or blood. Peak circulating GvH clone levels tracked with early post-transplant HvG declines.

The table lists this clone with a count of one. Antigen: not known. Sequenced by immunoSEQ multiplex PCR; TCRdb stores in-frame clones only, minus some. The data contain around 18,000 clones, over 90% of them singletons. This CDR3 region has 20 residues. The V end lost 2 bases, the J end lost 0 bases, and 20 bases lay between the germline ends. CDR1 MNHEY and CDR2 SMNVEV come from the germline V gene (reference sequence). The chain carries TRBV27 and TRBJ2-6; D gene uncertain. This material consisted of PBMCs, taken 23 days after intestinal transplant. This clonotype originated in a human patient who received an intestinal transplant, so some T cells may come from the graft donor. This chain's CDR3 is CASSLSRSVSFPSGANVLTF. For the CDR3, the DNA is TGTGCCAGCAGTTTAAGTCGAAGTGTCTCGTTTCCCTCTGGGGCCAACGTCCTGACTTTC.